The present T cell receptor (beta chain) was sequenced within a study of cytomegalovirus exposure and HLA in healthy donors. 13 Jbeta primers and 60 Vbeta primers were used for the PCR. Produced via immunoSEQ multiplex PCR; TCRdb's table is partial and in-frame only. The data contain 200,000 to 250,000 clones, about 86% of them singletons. The V gene lost 6 bases and the J gene lost 2 bases, with 9 bases spanning the gap. This CDR3 is built from 13 residues. Germline V gives CDR1 MNHEY, CDR2 SMNVEV (reference sequence). Details on this clone: What it binds is unknown.

Whole-study findings and limits: Through in vitro validation, three CMV-associated chains were shown to be specific for CMV antigens. A reported reduction in N-insertions relative to the roughly 700-donor mean was seen in an Asian-associated ancestry cluster in a later analysis. Some V segments, TRBV6-2 and TRBV6-3 among them, were indistinguishable and were therefore excluded.

Sequenced: PBMCs. The origin of this receptor is a woman aged 55-70 years in good health and CMV-seropositive. The J gene is TRBJ2-3, the V gene TRBV27; D uncertain. The CDR3 region is CASSYKPTDTQYF. CDR3 sequence (DNA): TGTGCCAGCAGCTATAAGCCCACAGATACGCAGTATTTT.